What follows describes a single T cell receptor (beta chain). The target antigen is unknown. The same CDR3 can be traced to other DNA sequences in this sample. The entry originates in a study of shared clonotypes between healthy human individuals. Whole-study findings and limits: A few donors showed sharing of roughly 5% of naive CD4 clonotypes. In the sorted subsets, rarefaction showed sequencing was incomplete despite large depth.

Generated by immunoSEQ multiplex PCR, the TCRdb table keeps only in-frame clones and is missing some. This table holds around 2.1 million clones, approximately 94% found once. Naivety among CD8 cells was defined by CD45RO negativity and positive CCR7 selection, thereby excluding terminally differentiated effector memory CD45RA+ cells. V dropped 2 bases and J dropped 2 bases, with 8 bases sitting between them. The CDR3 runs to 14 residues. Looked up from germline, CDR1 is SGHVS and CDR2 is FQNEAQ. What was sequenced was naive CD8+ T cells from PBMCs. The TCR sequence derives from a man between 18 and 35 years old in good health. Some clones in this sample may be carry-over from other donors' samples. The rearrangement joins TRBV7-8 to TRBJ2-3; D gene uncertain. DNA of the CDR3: TGTGCCAGCAGCTTATTAAGGGACACAGATACGCAGTATTTT. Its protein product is CASSLLRDTDTQYF.